A single sample gave rise to the 9 T cell receptor beta chains below, sequenced in a study of graft-versus-host responses after intestinal transplantation. The antigens for these receptors are not known. Assay used: immunoSEQ multiplex PCR; TCRdb lists only in-frame clones, some missing. The data hold 80,000 to 95,000 clones, with 88% observed a single time. Sequences were derived from unstimulated CD4+ T cells sorted from spleen or lymph node cells, sampled before transplant. The receptors come from a human donor who was the organ donor for an intestinal transplant.

The rearrangement joins TRBV7-3 to TRBJ2-5; 10 bases match TRBD2. After removal of 5 bases from V and 5 bases from J, the junction contained 8 bases not matched to a gene. The CDR3 runs 15 residues. Germline V gives CDR1 SGHTA, CDR2 FQGTGA. For the CDR3, the DNA is TGTGCCAGCAGCCCGAGCGGGGGGGCGCGGGAGACCCAGTACTTC. Translated: CASSPSGGARETQYF.

V usage is TRBV5-5 and J usage is TRBJ2-1; a weak D match, TRBD2 (6 bases). This CDR3 has 16 amino acids. Per germline, CDR1 SGHKS and CDR2 YYEKEE (reference sequence). V gave up 4 bases and J gave up 9 bases, with 23 bases separating them. As DNA, the CDR3 is TGTGCCAGCAGCCCCCGACTAGTTGGATCGGGCGTTGAGCAGTTCTTC. Translation: CASSPRLVGSGVEQFF.

V and J are TRBV9 and TRBJ2-3; 11 nucleotides match TRBD1. This CDR3 has 13 amino acids. Trimming cost V 4 bases and J 11 bases; bases outside gene matches: 6. Germline V gene lookup returns CDR1 SGDLS and CDR2 YYNGEE. This chain's CDR3 is CASSTGQGARQYF. In DNA form, the CDR3 reads TGTGCCAGCAGCACCGGACAGGGGGCACGGCAGTATTTT.

V and J are TRBV5-5 and TRBJ1-4, with TRBD1 matching 9 bases. CDR1 and CDR2 (germline): SGHKS, YYEKEE (reference sequence). J was trimmed by 5 bases and V by 4 bases; bases with no gene match: 3. The CDR3 runs 14 residues. This CDR3 is CASSPTGGNEKLFF. In nucleotides, the CDR3 is TGTGCCAGCAGCCCGACAGGGGGGAATGAAAAACTGTTTTTT.

V and J are TRBV6-6 and TRBJ1-2, with D unclear. V was trimmed by 7 bases and J by 4 bases, leaving 10 bases between them. Germline CDR1 MNHNY, CDR2 SVGAGI (reference sequence). The CDR3 totals 12 residues. The DNA for the CDR3 is TGTGCCAGCACACTTTCCCTCTATGGCTACACCTTC. It yields the protein CASTLSLYGYTF.

The V gene is TRBV7-9, the J gene TRBJ2-1, with TRBD2 identical over 9 bases. With V trimmed by 3 bases and J by 5 bases, 5 bases remained unmatched. This CDR3 region has 15 residues. The germline gives CDR1 SEHNR, CDR2 FQNEAQ (reference sequence). The chain's CDR3 is CASSFRTSVDNEQFF. The CDR3 coding sequence is TGTGCCAGCAGCTTCCGGACTAGCGTGGACAATGAGCAGTTCTTC.

The J gene is TRBJ2-1, the V gene TRBV18, with TRBD2 matching over 10 bases. This CDR3 has 15 amino acids. CDR1 and CDR2 (germline): KGHSH, LQKENI. J was trimmed by 3 bases and V by 3 bases; bases with no gene match: 2. The CDR3 sequence: CASSPLAGDYNEQFF. The CDR3 DNA is TGTGCCAGCTCACCGCTAGCGGGAGACTACAATGAGCAGTTCTTC. Full variable domain (remainder filled in from reference TRBV18 and TRBJ2-1): NAGVMQNPRHLVRRRGQEARLRCSPMKGHSHVYWYRQLPEEGLKFMVYLQKENIIDESGMPKERFSAEFPKEGPSILRIQQVVRGDSAAYFCASSPLAGDYNEQFFGPGTRLTVL.

J is TRBJ2-3 and V is TRBV7-3; a possible D gene is TRBD2 (6 bases). The CDR3 is 15 residues long. Trimming stripped 1 base from V and 4 bases from J, with 12 bases between. Germline values: CDR1 SGHTA, CDR2 FQGTGA. This CDR3 reads CASSLSGTAADTQYF. The CDR3 DNA follows: TGTGCCAGCAGCTTAAGCGGGACCGCGGCAGATACGCAGTATTTT.

V gene TRBV5-4 combines with J gene TRBJ1-2; the match to TRBD1 covers 9 bases. The CDR3 runs 15 residues. V dropped 2 bases and J dropped 4; count of bases not matched to a gene: 6. The germline gives CDR1 SGHNT, CDR2 YYREEE (reference sequence). The CDR3 region is CASSFRPGQGYGYTF. The DNA of the CDR3 is TGTGCCAGCAGCTTCCGACCGGGACAGGGCTATGGCTACACCTTC. Full variable domain (remainder filled in from reference TRBV5-4 and TRBJ1-2): ETGVTQSPTHLIKTRGQQVTLRCSSQSGHNTVSWYQQALGQGPQFIFQYYREEENGRGNFPPRFSGLQFPNYSSELNVNALELDDSALYLCASSFRPGQGYGYTFGSGTRLTVV.